These 27 T cell receptor beta chains share one sample of origin, sequenced in a study of blood T cell repertoires in COVID-19. Generated by immunoSEQ multiplex PCR, the TCRdb table keeps only in-frame clones and is missing some. The data show over 300,000 clones, with around four fifths seen just once and about 1.2% held by the top ten. Sequencing used peripheral blood. The receptors originated from a woman between 45 and 60 years old with acute or convalescent COVID-19.

V is TRBV29-1 and J is TRBJ1-2, with 8 bases aligning to TRBD1. V shed 5 bases and J 10 bases; nucleotides not matched to a gene: 12. Germline V lookup: CDR1 SQVTM, CDR2 ANQGSEA. The CDR3 spans 13 residues. The CDR3 coding sequence is TGCAGCGTTATCCTGGGACAGGTTGGAGACTACACCTTC. Protein product: CSVILGQVGDYTF.

This chain connects TRBV2 to TRBJ1-5; 7 bases align to TRBD1. The CDR3 extends over 14 amino acids. Germline values: CDR1 SNHLY, CDR2 FYNNEI. J gave up 9 bases and V 6 bases, and 11 bases lay outside the gene matches. This CDR3 is CASRETGVSGPQHF. CDR3 coding DNA: TGTGCCAGCAGGGAAACAGGGGTTTCGGGGCCCCAGCATTTT.

The genes are TRBV5-4 and TRBJ2-5; 9 positions agree with TRBD1. The CDR3 is made up of 14 amino acids. Germline-derived CDR1 and CDR2 are SGHNT and YYREEE (reference sequence). V was pared by 3 bases and J by 5 bases, with 5 bases of the junction left unmatched. The CDR3 loop reads CASSSRQGVETQYF. The DNA for the CDR3 is TGTGCCAGCAGCTCCCGACAGGGGGTTGAGACCCAGTACTTC.

The count of this clone is one. The chain links TRBV3-1 (or the pseudogene TRBV3-2) to TRBJ2-5; TRBD2 matches at 8 bases. The germline V gene has CDR1 LGHDT and CDR2 YNNKEL (reference sequence). The CDR3 loop spans 16 amino acids. V was pared by 1 base and J by 1 base, with 5 bases of the junction left unmatched. The CDR3 spells CASSQAGGDPQETQYF. The CDR3 DNA follows: TGTGCCAGCAGCCAAGCGGGAGGGGACCCCCAAGAGACCCAGTACTTC.

The chain joins TRBV18 to TRBJ2-1; 7 bases are shared with TRBD1. V lost 4 bases to trimming and J lost 7 bases; unmatched junction nucleotides: 7. The CDR3 totals 14 residues. Germline V gene lookup returns CDR1 KGHSH and CDR2 LQKENI. This CDR3 reads CASSHPGQTNEQFF. CDR3 nucleotides: TGTGCCAGCTCACACCCGGGACAGACAAATGAGCAGTTCTTC.

The chain links TRBV19 to TRBJ2-1, with D unclear. The germline gives CDR1 LNHDA, CDR2 SQIVND (reference sequence). This CDR3 has 19 residues. V lost 4 bases, J lost 1 base, and 23 bases lay in between. CDR3 amino acids: CASSTDPPTFLGSYNEQFF. The CDR3 coding sequence is TGTGCCAGTAGTACCGACCCCCCGACATTTTTGGGTTCCTACAATGAGCAGTTCTTC.

This clone was detected only a few times. The V call is TRBV28, the J call TRBJ1-4; tentatively, D is TRBD1 (5 bases). CDR3 length: 13 amino acids. Germline V gene data show CDR1 as MDHEN and CDR2 as SYDVKM. V gave up 5 bases and J gave up 8 bases, with 12 bases separating them. The CDR3 loop is CASSTGTGEKLFF. CDR3 in DNA: TGTGCCAGCAGTACCGGGACTGGAGAAAAACTGTTTTTT.

This chain links TRBV2 with TRBJ2-3, with 11 nucleotides matching TRBD2. The V gene end was trimmed by 4 bases and the J gene end by 2 bases; junction bases not matched to a gene: 5. Looked up from germline, CDR1 is SNHLY and CDR2 is FYNNEI. CDR3 length equals 16 residues. The CDR3 spells CASSGQLAGVTDTQYF. The CDR3 DNA reads TGTGCCAGCAGTGGGCAACTAGCGGGGGTCACAGATACGCAGTATTTT.

The chain employs TRBV19 and TRBJ1-5; D perhaps matches TRBD1 (6 bases). The length of the CDR3 is 13 residues. CDR1 is LNHDA, CDR2 SQIVND, per germline (reference sequence). V lost 4 bases, J lost 4 bases, and 8 bases lay in between. CDR3 protein: CASSNQGNQPQHF. The CDR3 DNA sequence: TGTGCCAGTAGTAATCAGGGGAATCAGCCCCAGCATTTT.

The chain employs TRBV25-1 and TRBJ2-7; the match to TRBD2 covers 9 bases. The CDR3 is 15 residues long. The germline gives CDR1 MGHDK, CDR2 SYGVNS. V gave up 4 bases and J gave up 0 bases; unmatched junction bases: 4. CDR3 nucleotide sequence: TGTGCCAGCAGTGGGGTAGCGGGGGTCTCCTACGAGCAGTACTTC. Translating gives CASSGVAGVSYEQYF.

V usage is TRBV2 and J usage is TRBJ1-1, with TRBD1 as a possible D gene (6 bases). In germline, CDR1 is SNHLY, CDR2 FYNNEI. Trimming left V 8 bases short and J 6 bases short, with 16 bases between. The CDR3 has 13 residues. CDR3 loop: CASERGGPSEAFF. The CDR3 nucleotides read TGTGCCAGCGAGAGGGGGGGGCCGTCTGAAGCTTTCTTT.

V is TRBV3-1 (or the pseudogene TRBV3-2) and J is TRBJ1-3; D is unclear. Deletions cut 4 bases from V and 1 base from J, with 2 bases between. Germline V gene lookup returns CDR1 LGHDT and CDR2 YNNKEL (reference sequence). The CDR3 covers 12 residues. The CDR3 DNA is TGTGCCAGCAGCCTATCTGGAAACACCATATATTTT. The encoded protein is CASSLSGNTIYF.

This clone came up once. The gene calls are TRBV6-1 and TRBJ1-5; a possible D gene is TRBD1 (5 bases). V was cut by 2 bases and J by 2 bases, with 13 bases left in between. This CDR3 has 16 residues. Germline V lookup: CDR1 MNHNS, CDR2 SASEGT. The CDR3 DNA is TGTGCCAGCAGTGAAATGACAGTTGCAGGCAATCAGCCCCAGCATTTT. Its translation: CASSEMTVAGNQPQHF.

The genes are TRBV19 and TRBJ2-5, with no clear D. The germline V and J ends were trimmed by 4 bases and 1 base, with 7 bases remaining between them. Germline V CDR1 and CDR2: LNHDA, SQIVND (reference sequence). The CDR3 runs to 13 residues. CDR3 residues: CASSTDIQETQYF. The CDR3 bases are TGTGCCAGTAGTACCGACATCCAAGAGACCCAGTACTTC.

Points on this clone: Other DNA sequences within the sample encode an identical CDR3. The chain combines TRBV28 with TRBJ1-1; D call uncertain. CDR3 size: 12 residues. The germline V gene encodes CDR1 MDHEN and CDR2 SYDVKM. Trimming cost V 6 bases and J 1 base, with 6 bases left between them. CDR3 sequence: CASSSGNTEAFF. In nucleotides, the CDR3 is TGTGCCAGCAGCTCAGGGAACACTGAAGCTTTCTTT.

In DNA form, the CDR3 reads TGTGCCAGCAGCCTAGGTGGTTGGGAGGCACAGTACTTC. As protein: CASSLGGWEAQYF. The V call is TRBV3-1 (or the pseudogene TRBV3-2), the J call TRBJ2-5, with TRBD2 as a possible D gene (6 bases). From germline, CDR1 is LGHDT and CDR2 YNNKEL (reference sequence). Trimming shortened V by 4 bases and J by 11 bases, and 17 bases separated the two germline ends. The CDR3 has 13 amino acids.

This rearrangement joins TRBV9 to TRBJ2-1; D is unclear. The germline V gene has CDR1 SGDLS and CDR2 YYNGEE. Deletions cut 2 bases from V and 10 bases from J, with 13 bases between. This CDR3 is built from 13 residues. CDR3 sequence (DNA): TGTGCCAGCAGCGTTGACCAGTACGGGGAGCAGTTCTTC. Amino acids: CASSVDQYGEQFF.

The chain uses TRBV3-1 (or the pseudogene TRBV3-2) and TRBJ1-2, with TRBD1 matching 8 bases. CDR3 length: 15 residues. V trimming: 1 base; J trimming: 2 bases; junction bases outside the gene matches: 3. CDR1 LGHDT and CDR2 YNNKEL come from the germline V gene (reference sequence). This CDR3 is CASSQGTGRNYGYTF. As DNA, the CDR3 is TGTGCCAGCAGCCAAGGGACAGGGAGGAACTATGGCTACACCTTC.

The table lists this clone with a count of one. CDR3 sequence (DNA): TGTGCCAGCAGCTTGCAGGTGCATCAGCCCCAGCATTTT. Amino acids: CASSLQVHQPQHF. This chain uses TRBV11-2 with TRBJ1-5, with D unresolved. There are 13 residues in the CDR3. Trimming removed 3 bases at V and 5 bases at J, with 8 bases between. Per the germline V gene, CDR1 is SGHAT and CDR2 is FQNNGV.

The table lists this clone with a few counts. This sample also contains other DNA sequences that code for the same CDR3. The rearrangement links TRBV5-1 to TRBJ1-3; no clear D gene. In germline, CDR1 is SGHRS, CDR2 YFSETQ. The V end was cut by 2 bases, the J end by 4 bases, with 10 bases between. CDR3 size: 14 residues. CDR3 amino acids: CASSFGVDGNTIYF. The CDR3 coding sequence is TGCGCCAGCAGCTTCGGGGTAGACGGAAACACCATATATTTT. The variable domain in full, with the rest retrieved from reference TRBV5-1 and TRBJ1-3, is KAGVTQTPRYLIKTRGQQVTLSCSPISGHRSVSWYQQTPGQGLQFLFEYFSETQRNKGNFPGRFSGRQFSNSRSEMNVSTLELGDSALYLCASSFGVDGNTIYFGEGSWLTVV.

V is TRBV19 and J is TRBJ1-3; 9 positions agree with TRBD1. The CDR3 length is 15 residues. The germline gives CDR1 LNHDA, CDR2 SQIVND (reference sequence). Germline trimming cut 7 bases from V and 0 bases from J; bases unmatched to any gene: 4. The CDR3 DNA is TGTGCCAGTACCCGACAGGGGGACTCTGGAAACACCATATATTTT. Encoded protein: CASTRQGDSGNTIYF. Using reference TRBV19 and TRBJ1-3 for the parts outside the CDR3, the full variable domain is DGGITQSPKYLFRKEGQNVTLSCEQNLNHDAMYWYRQDPGQGLRLIYYSQIVNDFQKGDIAEGYSVSREKKESFPLTVTSAQKNPTAFYLCASTRQGDSGNTIYFGEGSWLTVV.

This chain joins TRBV9 and TRBJ2-3; 9 bases line up with TRBD1. V trimming: 7 bases; J trimming: 6 bases; junction bases outside the gene matches: 6. CDR1 is SGDLS and CDR2 is YYNGEE in the germline V gene. The CDR3 consists of 13 residues. The DNA of the CDR3 is TGTGCCAGCGGCCGGGACAGGGAGGATACGCAGTATTTT. This sequence encodes CASGRDREDTQYF.

This clone has just one count. This sequence joins TRBV10-3 and TRBJ1-4; tentative D call: TRBD1 (6 bases). Germline V gene data show CDR1 as ENHRY and CDR2 as SYGVKD. This CDR3 comprises 14 residues. V was pared by 3 bases and J by 3 bases, with 8 bases between. The CDR3 loop reads CAISDQGSNEKLFF. The CDR3 nucleotides read TGTGCCATCAGTGACCAGGGGTCTAATGAAAAACTGTTTTTT.

V gene TRBV6-2 or TRBV6-3 combines with J gene TRBJ1-1; D is ambiguous. V lost 4 bases to trimming and J lost 4 bases, with 7 bases between them. Germline loops: CDR1 MNHEY, CDR2 SVGEGT. This CDR3 contains 12 residues. CDR3 in DNA: TGTGCCAGCAGTTGGGGAGGCACTGAAGCTTTCTTT. As protein: CASSWGGTEAFF.

This sequence joins TRBV6-5 and TRBJ2-1; D is ambiguous. The length of the CDR3 is 15 residues. Per the germline V gene, CDR1 is MNHEY and CDR2 is SVGAGI. V was cut by 6 bases and J by 8 bases, with 20 bases left in between. CDR3 amino acids: CASRAQALPTDEQFF. DNA for the CDR3: TGTGCCAGCAGGGCCCAGGCTCTCCCCACCGATGAGCAGTTCTTC.

The V call is TRBV28, the J call TRBJ1-1; TRBD1 aligns across 8 bases. With V trimmed by 7 bases and J by 8 bases, 12 bases remained unmatched. CDR1 MDHEN and CDR2 SYDVKM come from the germline V gene. This CDR3 is built from 14 residues. The CDR3 DNA follows: TGTGCCAGCATCCCTACAGCCGGACAGGGCGAAGCTTTCTTT. It encodes CASIPTAGQGEAFF.

The rearrangement uses TRBV12-3 or TRBV12-4 and TRBJ2-2; D gene uncertain. With 4 bases removed from V and 3 bases from J, the gap between germline ends came to 6 bases. CDR3 length: 13 amino acids. The CDR3 bases are TGTGCCAGCAGTTCCTACGACACCGGGGAGCTGTTTTTT. Residues: CASSSYDTGELFF.